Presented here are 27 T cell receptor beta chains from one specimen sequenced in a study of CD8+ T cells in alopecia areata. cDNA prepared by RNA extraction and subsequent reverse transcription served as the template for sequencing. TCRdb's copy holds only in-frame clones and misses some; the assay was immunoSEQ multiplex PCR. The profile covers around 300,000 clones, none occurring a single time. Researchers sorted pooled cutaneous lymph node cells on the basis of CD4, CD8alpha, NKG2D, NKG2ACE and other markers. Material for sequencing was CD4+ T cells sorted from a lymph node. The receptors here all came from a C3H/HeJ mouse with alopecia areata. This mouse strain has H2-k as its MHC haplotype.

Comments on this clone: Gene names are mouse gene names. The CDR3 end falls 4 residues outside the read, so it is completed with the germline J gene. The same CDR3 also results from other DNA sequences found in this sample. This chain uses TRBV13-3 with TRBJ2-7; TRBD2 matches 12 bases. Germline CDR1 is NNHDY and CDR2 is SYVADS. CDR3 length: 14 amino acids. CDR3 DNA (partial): TGTGCCAGCAGTCCGGACTGGGGGGGATAT. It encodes CASSPDWGGY. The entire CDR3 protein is CASSPDWGGYEQYF.

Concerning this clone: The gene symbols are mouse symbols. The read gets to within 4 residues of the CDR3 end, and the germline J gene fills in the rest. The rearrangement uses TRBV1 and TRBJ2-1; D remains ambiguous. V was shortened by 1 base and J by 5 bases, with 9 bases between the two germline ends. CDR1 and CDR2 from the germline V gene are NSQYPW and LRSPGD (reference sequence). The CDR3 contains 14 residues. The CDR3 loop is CTCSAAAQNAEQFF. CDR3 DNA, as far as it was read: TGCACCTGCAGTGCAGCAGCCCAGAATGCT.

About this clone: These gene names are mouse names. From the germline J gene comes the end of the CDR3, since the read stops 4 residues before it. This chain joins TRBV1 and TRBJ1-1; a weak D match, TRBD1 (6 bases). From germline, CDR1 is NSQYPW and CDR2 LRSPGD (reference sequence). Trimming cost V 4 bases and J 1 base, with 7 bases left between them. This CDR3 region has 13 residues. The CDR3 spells CTCSGRGNTEVFF. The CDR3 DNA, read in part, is TGCACCTGCAGTGGCAGGGGAAACACA.

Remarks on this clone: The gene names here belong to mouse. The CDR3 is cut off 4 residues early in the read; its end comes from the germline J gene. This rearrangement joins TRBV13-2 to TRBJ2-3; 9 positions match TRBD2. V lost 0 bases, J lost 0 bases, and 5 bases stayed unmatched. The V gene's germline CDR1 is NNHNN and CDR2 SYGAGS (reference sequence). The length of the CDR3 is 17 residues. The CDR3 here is CASGDALGGTSAETLYF. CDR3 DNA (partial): TGTGCCAGCGGTGATGCGCTGGGGGGGACTAGTGCAGAA.

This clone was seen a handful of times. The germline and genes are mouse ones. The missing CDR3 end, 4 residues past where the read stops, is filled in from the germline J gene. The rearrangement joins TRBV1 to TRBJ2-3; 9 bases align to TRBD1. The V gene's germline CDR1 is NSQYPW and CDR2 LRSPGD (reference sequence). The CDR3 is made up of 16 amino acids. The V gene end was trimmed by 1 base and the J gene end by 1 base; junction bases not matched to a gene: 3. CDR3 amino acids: CTCSAGRTGGAETLYF. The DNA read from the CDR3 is TGCACCTGCAGTGCAGGAAGGACAGGGGGTGCAGAA.

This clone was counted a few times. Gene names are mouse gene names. CDR3 protein: CAWSPRRVDTGQLYF. The CDR3 DNA, read in part, is TGTGCCTGGAGTCCCCGAAGGGTGGACACCGGG. The gene calls are TRBV31 and TRBJ2-2; D unresolved. The missing CDR3 end, 4 residues past where the read stops, is filled in from the germline J gene. The V end lost 1 base, the J end lost 3 bases, and 12 bases lay between the germline ends. This CDR3 has 15 amino acids. Germline V gene data show CDR1 as GKSSPN and CDR2 as SITVG.

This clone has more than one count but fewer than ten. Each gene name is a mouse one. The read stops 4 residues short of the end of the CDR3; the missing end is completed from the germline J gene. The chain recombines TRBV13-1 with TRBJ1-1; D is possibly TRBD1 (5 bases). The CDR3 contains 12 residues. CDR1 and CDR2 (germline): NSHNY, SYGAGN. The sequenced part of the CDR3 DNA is TGTGCCAGCAGTGATGACAGGAGA. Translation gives CASSDDRR. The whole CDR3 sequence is CASSDDRREVFF.

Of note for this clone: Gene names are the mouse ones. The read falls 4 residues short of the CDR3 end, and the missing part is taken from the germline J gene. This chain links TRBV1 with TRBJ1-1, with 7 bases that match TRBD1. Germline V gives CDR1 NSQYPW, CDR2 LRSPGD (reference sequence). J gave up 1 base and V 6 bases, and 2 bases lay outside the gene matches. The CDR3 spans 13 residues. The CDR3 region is CTCRRQGNTEVFF. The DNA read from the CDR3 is TGCACCTGCAGAAGACAGGGGAACACA. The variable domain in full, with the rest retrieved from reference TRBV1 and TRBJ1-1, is VTLLEQNPRWRLVPRGQAVNLRCILKNSQYPWMSWYQQDLQKQLQWLFTLRSPGDKEVKSLPGADYLATRVTDTELRLQVANMSQGRTLYCTCRRQGNTEVFFGKGTRLTVV.

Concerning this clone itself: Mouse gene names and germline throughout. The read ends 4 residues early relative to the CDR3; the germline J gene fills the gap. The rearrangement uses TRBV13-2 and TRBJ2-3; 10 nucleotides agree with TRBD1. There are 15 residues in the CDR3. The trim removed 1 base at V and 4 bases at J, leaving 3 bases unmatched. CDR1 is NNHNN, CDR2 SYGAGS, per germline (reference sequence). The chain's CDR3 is CASGDPGQGTETLYF. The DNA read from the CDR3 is TGTGCCAGCGGTGATCCGGGACAGGGGACAGAA.

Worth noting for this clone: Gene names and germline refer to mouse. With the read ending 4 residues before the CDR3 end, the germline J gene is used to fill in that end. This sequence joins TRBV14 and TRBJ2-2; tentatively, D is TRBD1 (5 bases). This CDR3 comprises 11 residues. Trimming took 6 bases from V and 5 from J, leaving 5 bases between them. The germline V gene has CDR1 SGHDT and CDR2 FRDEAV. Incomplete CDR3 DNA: TGTGCCAGCACAGGGACCGGG. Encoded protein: CASTGTG. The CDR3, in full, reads CASTGTGQLYF.

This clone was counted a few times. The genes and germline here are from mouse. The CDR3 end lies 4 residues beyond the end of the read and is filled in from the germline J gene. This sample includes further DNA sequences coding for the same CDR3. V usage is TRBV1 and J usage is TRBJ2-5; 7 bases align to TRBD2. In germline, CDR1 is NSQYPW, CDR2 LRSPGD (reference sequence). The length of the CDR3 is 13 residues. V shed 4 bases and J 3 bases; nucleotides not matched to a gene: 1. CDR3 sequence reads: CTCSGLGQDTQYF. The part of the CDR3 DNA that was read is TGCACCTGCAGTGGACTGGGTCAAGAC.

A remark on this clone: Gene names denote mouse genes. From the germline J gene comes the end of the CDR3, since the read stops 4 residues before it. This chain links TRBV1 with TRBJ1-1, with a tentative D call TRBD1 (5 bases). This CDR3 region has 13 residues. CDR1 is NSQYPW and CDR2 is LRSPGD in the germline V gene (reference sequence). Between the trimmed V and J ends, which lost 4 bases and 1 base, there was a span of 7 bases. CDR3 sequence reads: CTCSDQGNTEVFF. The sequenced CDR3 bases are TGCACCTGCAGTGATCAGGGAAACACA.

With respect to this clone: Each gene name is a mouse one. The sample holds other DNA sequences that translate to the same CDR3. CDR3 sequence reads: CTCSAGGGNTGQLYF. CDR3 bases read: TGCACCTGCAGTGCAGGTGGGGGGAACACCGGG. J is TRBJ2-2 and V is TRBV1; 7 bases are shared with TRBD2. The sequence runs out 4 residues before the end of the CDR3; the remainder is reconstructed from the germline J gene. Germline V gene data show CDR1 as NSQYPW and CDR2 as LRSPGD (reference sequence). The junction had 1 base not matched to a gene; V was cut back by 1 base and J by 2 bases. The CDR3 is 15 residues long. The full variable domain, rest sourced from reference TRBV1 and TRBJ2-2, is VTLLEQNPRWRLVPRGQAVNLRCILKNSQYPWMSWYQQDLQKQLQWLFTLRSPGDKEVKSLPGADYLATRVTDTELRLQVANMSQGRTLYCTCSAGGGNTGQLYFGEGSKLTVL.

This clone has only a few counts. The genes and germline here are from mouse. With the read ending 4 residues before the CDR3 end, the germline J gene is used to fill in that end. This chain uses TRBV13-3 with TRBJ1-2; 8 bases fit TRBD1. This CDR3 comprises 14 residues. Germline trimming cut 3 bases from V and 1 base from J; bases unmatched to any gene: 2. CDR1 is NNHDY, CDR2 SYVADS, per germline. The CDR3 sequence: CASSGTGKNSDYTF. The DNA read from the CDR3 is TGTGCCAGCAGTGGGACAGGGAAAAACTCC.

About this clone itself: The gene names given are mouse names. The DNA read from the CDR3 is TGTGCCAGCAGTGAGGGACATCCTTAT. Translating it yields CASSEGHPY. The full CDR3 protein reads CASSEGHPYEQYF. This chain joins TRBV13-1 and TRBJ2-7; perhaps TRBD1 as D (6 bases). The CDR3 end is not reached by the read, which stops 4 residues before it; the germline J gene fills it in. Looked up from germline, CDR1 is NSHNY and CDR2 is SYGAGN. The CDR3 contains 13 residues.

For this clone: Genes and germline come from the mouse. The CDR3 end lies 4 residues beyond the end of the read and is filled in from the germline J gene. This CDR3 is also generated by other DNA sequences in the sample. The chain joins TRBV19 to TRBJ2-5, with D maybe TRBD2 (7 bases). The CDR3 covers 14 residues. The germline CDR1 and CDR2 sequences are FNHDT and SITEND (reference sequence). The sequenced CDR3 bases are TGTGCCAGCAGTATAGGGGGGGCGCTGGAC. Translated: CASSIGGALD. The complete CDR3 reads CASSIGGALDTQYF.

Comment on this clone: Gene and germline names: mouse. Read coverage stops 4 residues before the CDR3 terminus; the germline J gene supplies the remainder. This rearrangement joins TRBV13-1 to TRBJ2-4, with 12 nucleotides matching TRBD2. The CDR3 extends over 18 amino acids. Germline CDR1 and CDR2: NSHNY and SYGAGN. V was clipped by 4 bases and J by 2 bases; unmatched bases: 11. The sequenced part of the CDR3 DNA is TGTGCCAGCAGTTTCGACTGGGGGGGCGCAAGTTTTCAAAAC. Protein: CASSFDWGGASFQN. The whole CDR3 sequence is CASSFDWGGASFQNTLYF.

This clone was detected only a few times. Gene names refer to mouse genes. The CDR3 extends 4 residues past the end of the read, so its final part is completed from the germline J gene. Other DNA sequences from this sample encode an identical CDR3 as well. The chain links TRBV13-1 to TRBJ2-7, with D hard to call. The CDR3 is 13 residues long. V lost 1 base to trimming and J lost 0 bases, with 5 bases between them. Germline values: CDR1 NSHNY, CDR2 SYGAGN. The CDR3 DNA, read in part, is TGTGCCAGCAGTGATCTCAGCTCCTAT. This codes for CASSDLSSY. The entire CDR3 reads CASSDLSSYEQYF.

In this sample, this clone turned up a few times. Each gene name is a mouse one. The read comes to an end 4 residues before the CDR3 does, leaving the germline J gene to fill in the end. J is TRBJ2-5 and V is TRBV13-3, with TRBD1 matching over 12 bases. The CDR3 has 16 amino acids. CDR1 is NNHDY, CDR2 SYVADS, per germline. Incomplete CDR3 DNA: TGTGCCAGCAGTGGGGACAGGGGGCGCAGAGGGGAC. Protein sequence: CASSGDRGRRGD. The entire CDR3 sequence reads CASSGDRGRRGDTQYF.

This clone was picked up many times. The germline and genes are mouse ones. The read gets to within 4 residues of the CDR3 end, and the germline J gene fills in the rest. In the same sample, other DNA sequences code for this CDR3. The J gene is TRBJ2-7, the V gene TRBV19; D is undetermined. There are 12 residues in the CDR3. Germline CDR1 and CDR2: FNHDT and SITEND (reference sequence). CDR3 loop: CASSIGGYEQYF. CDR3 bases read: TGTGCCAGCAGTATAGGGGGATAT.

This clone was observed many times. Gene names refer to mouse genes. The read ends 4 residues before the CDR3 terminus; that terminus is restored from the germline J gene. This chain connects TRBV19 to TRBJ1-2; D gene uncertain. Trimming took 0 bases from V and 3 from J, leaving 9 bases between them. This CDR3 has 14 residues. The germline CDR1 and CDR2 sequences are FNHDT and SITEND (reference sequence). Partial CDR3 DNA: TGTGCCAGCAGTATAGCGGCAAGGGACTCC. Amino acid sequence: CASSIAARDS. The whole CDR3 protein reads CASSIAARDSDYTF.

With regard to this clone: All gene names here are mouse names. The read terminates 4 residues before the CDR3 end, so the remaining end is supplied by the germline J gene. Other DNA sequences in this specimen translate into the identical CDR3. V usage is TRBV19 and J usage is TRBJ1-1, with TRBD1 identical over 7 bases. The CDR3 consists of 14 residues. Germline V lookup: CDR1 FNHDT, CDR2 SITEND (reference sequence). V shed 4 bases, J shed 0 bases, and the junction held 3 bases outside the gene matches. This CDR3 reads CASSRTGANTEVFF. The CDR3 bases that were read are TGTGCCAGCAGTCGGACAGGTGCAAACACA. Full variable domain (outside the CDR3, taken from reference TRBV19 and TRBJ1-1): GGIITQTPKFLIGQEGQKLTLKCQQNFNHDTMYWYRQDSGKGLRLIYYSITENDLQKGDLSEGYDASREKKSSFSLTVTSAQKNEMAVFLCASSRTGANTEVFFGKGTRLTVV.

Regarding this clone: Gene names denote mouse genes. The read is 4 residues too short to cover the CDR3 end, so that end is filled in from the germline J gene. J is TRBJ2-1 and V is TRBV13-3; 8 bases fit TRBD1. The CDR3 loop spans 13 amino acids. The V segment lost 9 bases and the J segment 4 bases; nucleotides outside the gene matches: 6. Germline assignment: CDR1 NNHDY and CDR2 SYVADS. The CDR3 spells CATTTGEYAEQFF. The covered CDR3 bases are TGTGCCACCACGACAGGGGAATATGCT.

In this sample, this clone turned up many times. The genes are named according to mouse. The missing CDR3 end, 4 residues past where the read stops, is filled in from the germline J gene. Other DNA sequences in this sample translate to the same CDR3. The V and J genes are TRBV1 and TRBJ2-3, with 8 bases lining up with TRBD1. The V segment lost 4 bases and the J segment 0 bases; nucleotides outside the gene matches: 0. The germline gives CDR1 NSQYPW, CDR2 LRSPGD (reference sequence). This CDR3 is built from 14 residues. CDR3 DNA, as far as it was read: TGCACCTGCAGTGGACAGGGGAGTGCAGAA. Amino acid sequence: CTCSGQGSAE. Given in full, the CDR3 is CTCSGQGSAETLYF.

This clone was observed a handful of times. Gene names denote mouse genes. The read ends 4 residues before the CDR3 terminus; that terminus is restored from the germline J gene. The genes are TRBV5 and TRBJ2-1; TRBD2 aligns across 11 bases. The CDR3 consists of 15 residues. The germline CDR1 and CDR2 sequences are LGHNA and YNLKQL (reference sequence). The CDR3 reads CASSQGTGGNAEQFF. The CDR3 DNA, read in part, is TGTGCCAGCAGCCAAGGGACTGGGGGGAACGCT.

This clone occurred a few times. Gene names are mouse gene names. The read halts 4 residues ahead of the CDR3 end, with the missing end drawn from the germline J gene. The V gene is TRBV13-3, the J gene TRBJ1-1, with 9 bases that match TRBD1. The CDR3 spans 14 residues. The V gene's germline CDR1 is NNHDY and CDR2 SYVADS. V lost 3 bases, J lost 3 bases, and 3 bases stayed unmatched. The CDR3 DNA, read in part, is TGTGCCAGCAGTGTGGACAGGGGACACACA. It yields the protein CASSVDRGHT. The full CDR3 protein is CASSVDRGHTEVFF.

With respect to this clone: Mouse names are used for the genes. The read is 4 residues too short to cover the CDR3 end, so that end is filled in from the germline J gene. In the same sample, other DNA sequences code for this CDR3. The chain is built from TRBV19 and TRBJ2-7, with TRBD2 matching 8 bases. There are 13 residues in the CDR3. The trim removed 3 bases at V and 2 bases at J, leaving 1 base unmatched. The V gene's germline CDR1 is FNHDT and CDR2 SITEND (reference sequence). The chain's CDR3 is CASSRGGAYEQYF. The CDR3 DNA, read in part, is TGTGCCAGCAGTAGGGGGGGCGCCTAT. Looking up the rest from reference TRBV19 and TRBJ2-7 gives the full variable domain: GGIITQTPKFLIGQEGQKLTLKCQQNFNHDTMYWYRQDSGKGLRLIYYSITENDLQKGDLSEGYDASREKKSSFSLTVTSAQKNEMAVFLCASSRGGAYEQYFGPGTRLTVL.